This is a list of T cell receptor beta chains from one sample in a study of blood T cell repertoires in COVID-19. Some clones are missing from TCRdb's copy, which holds only in-frame ones; the method was immunoSEQ multiplex PCR. The sample records about 160,000 clones, 85% being singletons. Sequences were obtained from peripheral blood. The receptors originated from a woman aged 55-70 years with COVID-19, enrolled during active disease. The CDR3 runs from the conserved cysteine through the conserved F or W. A D gene is named only where the DNA matches it firmly. Clone size is given for some rows only: seen once, a few or many times, or a class if the clone is expanded.

v_gene	j_gene	abundance	len	d_gene	CDR3nt	CDR3aa
TRBV7-2	TRBJ2-7	.	14	TRBD1	TGTGCCAGCAGCTTTCAAGGGGGCCGATACGAGCAGTACTTC	CASSFQGGRYEQYF
TRBV25-1	TRBJ2-1	.	16	TRBD2	TGTGCCAGCACCCAAGCCCCTAGCGGGAGCCACAATGAGCAGTTCTTC	CASTQAPSGSHNEQFF
TRBV3-1/TRBV3-2	TRBJ1-1	.	15	.	TGTGCCAGCAGCCAAGTCGCAGGGTCTGGCACTGAAGCTTTCTTT	CASSQVAGSGTEAFF
TRBV27	TRBJ1-5	.	14	.	TGTGCCAGCAGTTATCGGGAAGGAAATCAGCCCCAGCATTTT	CASSYREGNQPQHF
TRBV5-1	TRBJ2-1	few	15	TRBD2	TGCGCCAGCAGCTTGGTGCGACTAGCGGGATATGAGCAGTTCTTC	CASSLVRLAGYEQFF
TRBV2	TRBJ2-1	.	17	TRBD2	TGTGCCAGCAGTGAAAATTCCGGGGAGGGATTTTACAATGAGCAGTTCTTC	CASSENSGEGFYNEQFF
TRBV5-1	TRBJ1-1	.	15	.	TGCGCCAGCAGCACCGGACACCATCTTAACACTGAAGCTTTCTTT	CASSTGHHLNTEAFF
TRBV6-2/TRBV6-3	TRBJ2-1	once	15	TRBD2	TGTGCCAGCAGTACGACTAGCGGGGGGGCCCGAGAGCAGTTCTTC	CASSTTSGGAREQFF
TRBV11-3	TRBJ1-1	once	13	.	TGTGCCAGCAGCACGGACACCTTCACTGAAGCTTTCTTT	CASSTDTFTEAFF
TRBV19	TRBJ1-5	.	14	.	TGTGCCAGTAGTATCCGGGGGAGCAATCAGCCCCAGCATTTT	CASSIRGSNQPQHF
TRBV29-1	TRBJ1-3	.	13	.	TGCAGCGTTGGGGAGCTCTCTGGAAACACCATATATTTT	CSVGELSGNTIYF
TRBV15	TRBJ2-3	.	15	.	TGTGCCACCAGCAGAAGGCAGACCTCCGGGGATACGCAGTATTTT	CATSRRQTSGDTQYF
TRBV19	TRBJ1-2	.	14	.	TGTGCCAGTAGTATAGATTCAGGGGCAGATGGCTACACCTTC	CASSIDSGADGYTF
TRBV12-3/TRBV12-4	TRBJ2-7	few	13	.	TGTGCCAGCAGTTCGGAGAGCTCTTACGAGCAGTACTTC	CASSSESSYEQYF
TRBV11-3	TRBJ1-1	once	13	.	TGTGCCAGCAGCTTAGAAATAGGGGCTGAAGCTTTCTTT	CASSLEIGAEAFF
TRBV2	TRBJ1-1	.	12	.	TGTGCCACTCACAGGGATGGCACTGAAGCTTTCTTT	CATHRDGTEAFF
TRBV5-1	TRBJ1-1	.	14	TRBD1	TGCGCCAGCAGCTTGTCGGGACAGAGTTATGAAGCTTTCTTT	CASSLSGQSYEAFF
TRBV27	TRBJ2-7	.	19	TRBD2	TGTGCCAGCAGTTTATCTGGATCCCGGACTAGTCATTTAGGCTACGAGCAGTACTTC	CASSLSGSRTSHLGYEQYF
TRBV11-2	TRBJ1-6	.	13	.	TGTGCCAGCAGCCCCCCTCCCGGGTCACCCCTCCACTTT	CASSPPPGSPLHF
TRBV18	TRBJ1-5	.	16	.	TGTGCCAGCTCACCTCAGGGGACGGTGAGCAATCAGCCCCAGCATTTT	CASSPQGTVSNQPQHF
TRBV14	TRBJ2-1	.	15	.	TGTGCCAGCAGCCCTACTGAGGGTGTCCACAATGAGCAGTTCTTC	CASSPTEGVHNEQFF
TRBV6-5	TRBJ1-5	.	14	.	TGTGCCAGCAGTCCGGGACACTTAAATCAGCCCCAGCATTTT	CASSPGHLNQPQHF
TRBV3-1/TRBV3-2	TRBJ1-4	.	15	.	TGTGCCAGCAGCCCCCGCGGGGGAGTCGGAGAAAAACTGTTTTTT	CASSPRGGVGEKLFF
TRBV10-2	TRBJ1-5	.	15	.	TGCGCCAGCAGTGAGGGAGGGGAGATTAATCAGCCCCAGCATTTT	CASSEGGEINQPQHF
TRBV19	TRBJ1-2	.	16	.	TGTGCCAGTAGTATAATTCTTGGACAGCTTAACTATGGCTACACCTTC	CASSIILGQLNYGYTF
TRBV19	TRBJ1-2	.	14	TRBD1	TGTGCCAGTAGTAAGGGTCAGGGGGCCTATGGCTACACCTTC	CASSKGQGAYGYTF
TRBV25-1	TRBJ2-1	.	14	TRBD2	TGTGCCAGCAAGAGCGGGAGGGAGTACAATGAGCAGTTCTTC	CASKSGREYNEQFF
TRBV7-8	TRBJ1-1	.	17	.	TGTGCCAGCAGCCCCCGGGCACAGGGCAATCAGGGCACTGAAGCTTTCTTT	CASSPRAQGNQGTEAFF
TRBV5-6	TRBJ1-4	.	19	.	TGTGCCAGCACCGCTTACGGGACGGGGGGTGTCTCCCCTAATGAAAAACTGTTTTTT	CASTAYGTGGVSPNEKLFF
TRBV9	TRBJ1-1	.	13	.	TGTGCCAGCAGCGTAAACAGGGACACTGAAGCTTTCTTT	CASSVNRDTEAFF
TRBV6-1	TRBJ1-1	.	13	.	TGTGCCAGCAGTGGGCCTCCCAACACTGAAGCTTTCTTT	CASSGPPNTEAFF
TRBV7-8	TRBJ1-4	few	15	TRBD1	TGTGCCAGCAGCTTACGGGGACAGGGAAATGAAAAACTGTTTTTT	CASSLRGQGNEKLFF
TRBV7-9	TRBJ1-1	.	13	.	TGTGCCAGCAGCTTGGGGAGTAACACTGAAGCTTTCTTT	CASSLGSNTEAFF
TRBV11-2	TRBJ2-7	.	16	TRBD2	TGTGCCAGCAGCTTAGACGGACTAGGGAGCTTCCACGAGCAGTACTTC	CASSLDGLGSFHEQYF
TRBV5-1	TRBJ2-1	.	13	.	TGCGCCAGCAGCCCGGACAGTTACAATGAGCAGTTCTTC	CASSPDSYNEQFF
TRBV20-1	TRBJ2-2	.	16	TRBD2	TGCAGTGCTAGTGCTCCGGGACTAGCGGGTTTCGGGGAGCTGTTTTTT	CSASAPGLAGFGELFF
TRBV2	TRBJ2-7	.	11	.	TGTGCCAGCGGGAGCTCCTACGAGCAGTACTTC	CASGSSYEQYF
TRBV25-1	TRBJ1-2	.	14	.	TGTGCCAGCAGTGTGCGGGGAGGTAACTATGGCTACACCTTC	CASSVRGGNYGYTF
TRBV5-4	TRBJ1-2	.	19	TRBD1	TGTGCCAGCAGCTTGCCAGGGCCGGGGTTACAGGGGAAACGGTCGGGCTACACCTTC	CASSLPGPGLQGKRSGYTF
TRBV9	TRBJ1-3	.	15	.	TGTGCCAGCAGCGTTGGAGGACAGTATGGAAACACCATATATTTT	CASSVGGQYGNTIYF
TRBV10-1	TRBJ2-5	.	13	.	TGCGCCAGCAGTGGCGGCCCCCAAGAGACCCAGTACTTC	CASSGGPQETQYF
TRBV18	TRBJ2-6	.	17	.	TGTGCCAGCGCGCCCGGGGACTTACTCTCTGGGGCCAACGTCCTGACTTTC	CASAPGDLLSGANVLTF
TRBV4-2	TRBJ2-3	once	16	.	TGTGCCAGCAGAGAAAGCTGGCTTTCAGGGACAGATACGCAGTATTTT	CASRESWLSGTDTQYF
TRBV5-1	TRBJ1-2	few	15	.	TGCGCCAGCAGCTTTACGACAGGCCAGACCTATGGCTACACCTTC	CASSFTTGQTYGYTF
TRBV7-9	TRBJ1-2	.	13	TRBD1	TGTGCCAGCAGCGAGGGACAGAACTATGGCTACACCTTC	CASSEGQNYGYTF
TRBV3-1/TRBV3-2	TRBJ1-2	once	15	.	TGTGCCAGCAGCCAAGATGCGGACTTGGTCTATGGCTACACCTTC	CASSQDADLVYGYTF
TRBV28	TRBJ2-5	.	15	TRBD2	TGTGCCAGCAGCACTCCGGGACTAGCGAGGGAGACCCAGTACTTC	CASSTPGLARETQYF
TRBV27	TRBJ1-2	.	12	.	TGTGCCAGCAGTTCGGAGGGCTATGGCTACACCTTC	CASSSEGYGYTF
TRBV15	TRBJ1-1	.	13	TRBD1	TGTGCCACCTGGGGGGACAGGATAGTTGAAGCTTTCTTT	CATWGDRIVEAFF
TRBV5-5	TRBJ2-7	once	14	.	TGTGCCAGCAGTCGAACAGGTAGCTCCTACGAGCAGTACTTC	CASSRTGSSYEQYF
TRBV3-1/TRBV3-2	TRBJ2-3	.	17	TRBD2	TGTGCCAGCAGCCAAGTAAGACTAGCGGGAGTAAAAGATACGCAGTATTTT	CASSQVRLAGVKDTQYF
TRBV19	TRBJ1-2	.	12	.	TGTGCCAGTAGTCCCCGAGGCTATGGCTACACCTTC	CASSPRGYGYTF
TRBV28	TRBJ2-1	.	15	TRBD2	TGTGCCAGCAGTGAGGCTAGCGGGAGGGCCTCTGAGCAGTTCTTC	CASSEASGRASEQFF